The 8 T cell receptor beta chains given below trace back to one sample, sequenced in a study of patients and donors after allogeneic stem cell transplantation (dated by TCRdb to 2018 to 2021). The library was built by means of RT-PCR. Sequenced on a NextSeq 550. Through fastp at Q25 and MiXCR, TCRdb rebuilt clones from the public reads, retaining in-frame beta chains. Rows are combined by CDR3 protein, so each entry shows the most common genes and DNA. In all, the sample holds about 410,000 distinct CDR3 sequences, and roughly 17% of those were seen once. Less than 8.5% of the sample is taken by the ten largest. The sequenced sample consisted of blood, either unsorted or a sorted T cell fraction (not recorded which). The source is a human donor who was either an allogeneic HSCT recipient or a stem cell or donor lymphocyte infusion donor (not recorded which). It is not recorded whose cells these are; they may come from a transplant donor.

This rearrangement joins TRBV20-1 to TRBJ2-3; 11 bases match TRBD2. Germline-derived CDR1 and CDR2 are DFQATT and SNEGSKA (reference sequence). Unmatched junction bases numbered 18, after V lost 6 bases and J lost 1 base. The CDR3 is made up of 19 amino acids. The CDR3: CSARTSGWASVLGTDTQYF. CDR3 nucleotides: TGCAGTGCGAGGACTAGCGGGTGGGCCTCGGTTTTGGGCACAGATACGCAGTATTTT.

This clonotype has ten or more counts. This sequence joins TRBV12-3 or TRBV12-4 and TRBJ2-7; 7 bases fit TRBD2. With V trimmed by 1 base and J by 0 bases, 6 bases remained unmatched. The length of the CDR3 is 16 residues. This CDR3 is CASSLEGGRASYEQYF. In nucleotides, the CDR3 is TGTGCCAGCAGTTTAGAAGGCGGGAGAGCCTCCTACGAGCAGTACTTC.

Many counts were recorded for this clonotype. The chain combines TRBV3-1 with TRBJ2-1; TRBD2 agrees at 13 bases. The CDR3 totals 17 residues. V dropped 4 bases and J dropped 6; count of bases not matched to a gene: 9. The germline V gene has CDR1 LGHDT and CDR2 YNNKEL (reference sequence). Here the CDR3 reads CASSPGPGTSGINEQFF. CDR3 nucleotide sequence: TGTGCCAGCAGCCCCGGACCCGGGACTAGCGGGATCAATGAGCAGTTCTTC.

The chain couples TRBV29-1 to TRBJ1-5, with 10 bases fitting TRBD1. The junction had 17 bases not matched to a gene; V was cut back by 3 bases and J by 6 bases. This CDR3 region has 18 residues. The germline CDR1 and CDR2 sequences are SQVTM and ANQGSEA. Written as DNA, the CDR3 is TGCAGCGTTGATCCCTTGCCGACAGGGGGCGTTTTAGGTCAGCCCCAGCATTTT. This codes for CSVDPLPTGGVLGQPQHF. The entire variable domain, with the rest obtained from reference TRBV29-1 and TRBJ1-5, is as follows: SAVISQKPSRDICQRGTSLTIQCQVDSQVTMMFWYRQQPGQSLTLIATANQGSEATYESGFVIDKFPISRPNLTFSTLTVSNMSPEDSSIYLCSVDPLPTGGVLGQPQHFGDGTRLSIL.

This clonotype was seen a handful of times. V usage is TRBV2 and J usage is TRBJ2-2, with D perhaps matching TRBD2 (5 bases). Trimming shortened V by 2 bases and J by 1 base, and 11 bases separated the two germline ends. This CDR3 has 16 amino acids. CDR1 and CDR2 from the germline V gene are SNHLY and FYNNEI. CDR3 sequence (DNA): TGTGCCAGCAGTGAACTGGAGAGGGTGAACACCGGGGAGCTGTTTTTT. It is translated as CASSELERVNTGELFF.

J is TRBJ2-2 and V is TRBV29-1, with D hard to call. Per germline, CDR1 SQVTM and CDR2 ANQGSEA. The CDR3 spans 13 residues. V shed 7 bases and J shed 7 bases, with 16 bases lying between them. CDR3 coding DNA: TGCAGCGCTTTAAAGAGCAGGATCGGGGAGCTGTTTTTT. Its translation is CSALKSRIGELFF.

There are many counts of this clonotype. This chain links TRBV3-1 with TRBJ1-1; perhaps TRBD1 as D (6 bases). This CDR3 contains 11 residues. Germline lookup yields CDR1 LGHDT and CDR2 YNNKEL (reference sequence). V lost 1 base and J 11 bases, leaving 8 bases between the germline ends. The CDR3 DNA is TGTGCCAGCAGCCAAGCAGGGGACGCTTTCTTT. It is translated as CASSQAGDAFF.

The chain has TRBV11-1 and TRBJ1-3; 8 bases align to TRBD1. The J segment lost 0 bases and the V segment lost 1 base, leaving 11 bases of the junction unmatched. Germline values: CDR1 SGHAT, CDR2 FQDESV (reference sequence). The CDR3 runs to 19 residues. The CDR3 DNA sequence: TGTGCCAGCAGCTTAGACGGCAGGGGGCCCGACAACTCTGGAAACACCATATATTTT. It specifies CASSLDGRGPDNSGNTIYF.